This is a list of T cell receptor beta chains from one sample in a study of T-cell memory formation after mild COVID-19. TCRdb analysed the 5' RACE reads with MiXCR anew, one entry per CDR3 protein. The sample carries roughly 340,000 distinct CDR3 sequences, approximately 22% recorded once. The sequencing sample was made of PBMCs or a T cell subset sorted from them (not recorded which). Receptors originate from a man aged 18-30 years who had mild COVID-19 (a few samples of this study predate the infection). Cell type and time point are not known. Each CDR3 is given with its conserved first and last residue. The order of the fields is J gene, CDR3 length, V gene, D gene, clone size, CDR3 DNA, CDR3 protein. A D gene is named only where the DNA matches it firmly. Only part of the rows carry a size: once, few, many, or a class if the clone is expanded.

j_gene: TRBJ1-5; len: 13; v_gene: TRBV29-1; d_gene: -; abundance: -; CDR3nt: TGCAGCGTTGCTGATCATAGCAATCAGCCCCAGCATTTT; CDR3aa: CSVADHSNQPQHF
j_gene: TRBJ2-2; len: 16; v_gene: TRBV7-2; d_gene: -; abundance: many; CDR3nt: TGTGCCAGCACCAACTCCAGGGGAGGTATGGGCGGGGAGCTGTTTTTT; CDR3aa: CASTNSRGGMGGELFF
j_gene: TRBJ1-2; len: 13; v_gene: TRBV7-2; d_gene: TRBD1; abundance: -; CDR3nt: TGTGCCAGCAGCATGGACAGGGGCTATGGCTACACCTTC; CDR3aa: CASSMDRGYGYTF
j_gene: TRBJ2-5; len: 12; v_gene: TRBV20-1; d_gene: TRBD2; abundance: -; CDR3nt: TGCAGTGCTAGTACCGGGGGGAAGACCCAGTACTTC; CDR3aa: CSASTGGKTQYF
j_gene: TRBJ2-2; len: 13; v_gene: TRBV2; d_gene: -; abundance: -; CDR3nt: TGTGCCAGCAGTGGGGTTAGCACCGGGGAGCTGTTTTTT; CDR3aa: CASSGVSTGELFF
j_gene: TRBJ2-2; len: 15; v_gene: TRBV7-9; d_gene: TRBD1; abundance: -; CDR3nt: TGTGCCAGCAGCAGGACAGGGCGGCGAACCGGGGAGCTGTTTTTT; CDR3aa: CASSRTGRRTGELFF
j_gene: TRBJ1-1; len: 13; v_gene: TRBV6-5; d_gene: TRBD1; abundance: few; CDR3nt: TGTGCCAGCAGAAGGGACAGGGGAACTGAAGCTTTCTTT; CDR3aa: CASRRDRGTEAFF
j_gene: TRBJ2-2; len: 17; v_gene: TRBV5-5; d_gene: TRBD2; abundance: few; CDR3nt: TGTGCCAGCAGCCCGCGTCGGGGCGGGGGGAACACCGGGGAGCTGTTTTTT; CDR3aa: CASSPRRGGGNTGELFF
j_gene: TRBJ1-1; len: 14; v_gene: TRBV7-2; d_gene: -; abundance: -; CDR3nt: TGTGCCAGCAGGTGGGATTCATTGAACACTGAAGCTTTCTTT; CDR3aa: CASRWDSLNTEAFF
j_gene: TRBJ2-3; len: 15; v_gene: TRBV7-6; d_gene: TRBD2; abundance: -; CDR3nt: TGTGCCAGAAGCTATAGCGGGGGTATCACAGATACGCAGTATTTT; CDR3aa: CARSYSGGITDTQYF
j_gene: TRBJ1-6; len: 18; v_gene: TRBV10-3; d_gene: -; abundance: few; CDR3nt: TGTGCCATCAGTGGCGGGGGTGCAGGGGATCTCGTTAATTCACCCCTCCACTTT; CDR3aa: CAISGGGAGDLVNSPLHF
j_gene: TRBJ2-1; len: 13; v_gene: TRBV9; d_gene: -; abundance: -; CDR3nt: TGTGCCAGCAGCGTCAGGGGATCCGATGAGCAGTTCTTC; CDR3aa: CASSVRGSDEQFF
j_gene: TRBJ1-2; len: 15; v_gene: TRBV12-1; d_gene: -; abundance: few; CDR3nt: TGTGCCAGCAGCTCCCGGGACAGCAAAGCCCGGGGCTACACCTTC; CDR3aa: CASSSRDSKARGYTF
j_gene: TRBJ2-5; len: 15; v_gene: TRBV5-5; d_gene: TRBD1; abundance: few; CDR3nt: TGTGCCAGCAGCTTGGTGGGACAGGGACACGAGACCCAGTACTTC; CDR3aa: CASSLVGQGHETQYF
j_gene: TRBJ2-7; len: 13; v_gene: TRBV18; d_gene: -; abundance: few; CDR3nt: TGTGCCAGCTCACCAGCGGGATCCTACGAGCAGTACTTC; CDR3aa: CASSPAGSYEQYF
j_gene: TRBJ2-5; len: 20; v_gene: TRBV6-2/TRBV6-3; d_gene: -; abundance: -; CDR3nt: TGTGCCAGCAGTTTTCCACCGGGACACTCGTTTTTAGCCCTCCCGGAGACCCAGTACTTC; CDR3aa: CASSFPPGHSFLALPETQYF
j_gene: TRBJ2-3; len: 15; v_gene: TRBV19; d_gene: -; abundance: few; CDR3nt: TGTGCCAGTAGTGTTTTCGGGAAGGAGGCAGATACGCAGTATTTT; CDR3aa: CASSVFGKEADTQYF
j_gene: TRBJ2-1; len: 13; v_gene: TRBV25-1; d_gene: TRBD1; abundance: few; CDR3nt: TGTGCCAGCAGGGGCAGGGGGCTGAATGAGCAGTTCTTC; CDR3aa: CASRGRGLNEQFF
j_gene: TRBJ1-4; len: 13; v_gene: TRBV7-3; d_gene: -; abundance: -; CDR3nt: TGTGCCAGCAGCTACCTGAATAATGAAAAACTGTTTTTT; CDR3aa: CASSYLNNEKLFF
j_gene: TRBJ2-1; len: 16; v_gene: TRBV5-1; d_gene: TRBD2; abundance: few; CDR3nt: TGCGCCAGCAGCATCTCGCCCAGCGGGGGTGTAGGTGAGCAGTTCTTC; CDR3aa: CASSISPSGGVGEQFF
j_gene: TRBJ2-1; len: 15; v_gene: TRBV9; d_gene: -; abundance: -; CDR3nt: TGTGCCAGCAGCCCCCCCGCGGGACCTGGCAATGAGCAGTTCTTC; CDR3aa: CASSPPAGPGNEQFF
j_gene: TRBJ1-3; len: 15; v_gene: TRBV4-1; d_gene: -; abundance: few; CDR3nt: TGCGCCAGCAGTCCTGCGCCGCGGCGGAGGGACACCATATATTTT; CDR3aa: CASSPAPRRRDTIYF
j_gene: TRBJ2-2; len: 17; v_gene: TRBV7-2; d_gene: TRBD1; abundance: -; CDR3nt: TGTGCCAGCAGCCCCCGGGACAGGGGAGCGAACACCGGGGAGCTGTTTTTT; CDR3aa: CASSPRDRGANTGELFF
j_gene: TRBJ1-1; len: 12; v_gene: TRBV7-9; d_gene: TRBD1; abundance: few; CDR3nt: TGTGCCGGCAGGGCAGGGGGCACTGAAGCTTTCTTT; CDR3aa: CAGRAGGTEAFF
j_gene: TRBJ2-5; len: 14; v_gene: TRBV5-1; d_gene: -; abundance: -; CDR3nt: TGCGCCAGCAGCCCCCTTGTAGCCACGGAGACCCAGTACTTC; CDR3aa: CASSPLVATETQYF
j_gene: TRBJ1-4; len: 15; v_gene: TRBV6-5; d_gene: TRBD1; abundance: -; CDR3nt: TGTGCCAGCAGGCCCACGGGACAGGCTAATGAAAAACTGTTTTTT; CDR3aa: CASRPTGQANEKLFF
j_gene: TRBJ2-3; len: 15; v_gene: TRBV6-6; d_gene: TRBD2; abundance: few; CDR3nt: TGTGCCAGCAGCCCCAGCGGGGGGGTAGTAAATACGCAGTATTTT; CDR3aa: CASSPSGGVVNTQYF
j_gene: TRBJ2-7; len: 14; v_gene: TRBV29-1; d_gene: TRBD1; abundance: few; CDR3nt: TGCAGCGTCGCCCGGACAGGGGGAAACTACGAGCAGTACTTC; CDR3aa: CSVARTGGNYEQYF
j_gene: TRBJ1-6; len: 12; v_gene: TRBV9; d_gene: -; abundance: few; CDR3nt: TGTGCCAGCTTCATAAGGGGGTCACCCCTCCACTTT; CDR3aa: CASFIRGSPLHF
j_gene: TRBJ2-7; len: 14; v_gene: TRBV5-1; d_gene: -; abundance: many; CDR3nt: TGCGCCAGCAGCTTGGAAGTCAGTGTCAACGAGCAGTACTTC; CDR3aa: CASSLEVSVNEQYF
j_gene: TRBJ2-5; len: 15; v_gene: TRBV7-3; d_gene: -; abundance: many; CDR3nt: TGTGCCAGCAGCTCCGCCGGACTATTTGGGGAGACCCAGTACTTC; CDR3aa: CASSSAGLFGETQYF
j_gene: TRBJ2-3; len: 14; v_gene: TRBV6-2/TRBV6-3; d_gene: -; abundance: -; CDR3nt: TGTGCCAGCAGCCCCTTGACCCCCACAGATACGCAGTATTTT; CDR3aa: CASSPLTPTDTQYF
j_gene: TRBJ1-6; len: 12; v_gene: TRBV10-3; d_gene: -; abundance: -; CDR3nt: TGTGCCATCAGTGAACGAGGATCCCCCCTCCACTTT; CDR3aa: CAISERGSPLHF
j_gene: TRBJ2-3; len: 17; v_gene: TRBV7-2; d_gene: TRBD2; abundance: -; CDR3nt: TGTGCCAGCAGCTTTTACGGGACTAGCGGGGGGAAGGATACGCAGTATTTT; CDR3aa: CASSFYGTSGGKDTQYF
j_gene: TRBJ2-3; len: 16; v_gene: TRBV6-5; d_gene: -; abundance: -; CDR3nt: TGTGCCAGCAGTTACGGGGGGGGCCCTAGCACAGATACGCAGTATTTT; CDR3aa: CASSYGGGPSTDTQYF
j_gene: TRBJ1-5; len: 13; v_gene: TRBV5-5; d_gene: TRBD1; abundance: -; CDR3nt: TGTGCCAGCAGCTTTGAGTCCGGGACAGCCCAGCATTTT; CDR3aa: CASSFESGTAQHF
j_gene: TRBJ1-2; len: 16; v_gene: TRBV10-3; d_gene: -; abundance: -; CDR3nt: TGTGCCATCACCGCCGGGCAGGGCGGGTCTAACTATGGCTACACCTTC; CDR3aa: CAITAGQGGSNYGYTF
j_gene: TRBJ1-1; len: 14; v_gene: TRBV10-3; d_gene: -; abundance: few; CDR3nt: TGTGCCATCAGTACGTTCCAGGGATCCACTGAAGCTTTCTTT; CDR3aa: CAISTFQGSTEAFF
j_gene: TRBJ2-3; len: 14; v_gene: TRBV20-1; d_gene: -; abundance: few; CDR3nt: TGCAGTGCTAGCCCTGCGGGGCGCACAGATACGCAGTATTTT; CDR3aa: CSASPAGRTDTQYF
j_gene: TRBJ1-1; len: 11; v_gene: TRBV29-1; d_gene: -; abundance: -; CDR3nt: TGCAGCGTCCCCCGGGCTTCTGAAGCTTTCTTT; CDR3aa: CSVPRASEAFF
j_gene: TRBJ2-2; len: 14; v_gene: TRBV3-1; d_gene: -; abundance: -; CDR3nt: TGTGCCAGCAGCCAAGCAGGGGCGGCCGGGGAGCTGTTTTTT; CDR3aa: CASSQAGAAGELFF
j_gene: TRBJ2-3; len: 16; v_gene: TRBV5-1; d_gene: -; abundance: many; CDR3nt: TGCGCCAGCAGCTTGGGACAGGTAACCGGGACAGATACGCAGTATTTT; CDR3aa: CASSLGQVTGTDTQYF
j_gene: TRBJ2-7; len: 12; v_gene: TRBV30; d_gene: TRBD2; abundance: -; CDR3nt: TGTGCCTGGAATGGCGGGGGGGCAAAGCAGTACTTC; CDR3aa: CAWNGGGAKQYF
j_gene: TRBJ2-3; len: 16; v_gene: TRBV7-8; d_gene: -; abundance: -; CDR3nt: TGTGCCAGCAGCTTAGAATGGCAACCGAGCACAGATACGCAGTATTTT; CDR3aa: CASSLEWQPSTDTQYF
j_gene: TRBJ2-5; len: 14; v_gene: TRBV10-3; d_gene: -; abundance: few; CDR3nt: TGTGCCATCAGACAAAGGGGGTTCGCGGAGACCCAGTACTTC; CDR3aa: CAIRQRGFAETQYF
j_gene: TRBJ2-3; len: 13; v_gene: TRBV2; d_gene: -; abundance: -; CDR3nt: TGTGCCAGCAGTGTCCCATACCCGGATACGCAGTATTTT; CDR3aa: CASSVPYPDTQYF
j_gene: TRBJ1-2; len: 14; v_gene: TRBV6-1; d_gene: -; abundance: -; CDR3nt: TGTGCCAGCAGTGAAGGGCCCGTGGGAGGTGGCTACACCTTC; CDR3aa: CASSEGPVGGGYTF
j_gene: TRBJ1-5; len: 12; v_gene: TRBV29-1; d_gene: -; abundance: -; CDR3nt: TGCAGCGCCGGGACCGGGGATCAGCCCCAGCATTTT; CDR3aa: CSAGTGDQPQHF
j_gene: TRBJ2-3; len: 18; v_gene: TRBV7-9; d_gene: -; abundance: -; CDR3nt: TGTGCCAGCAGCCGAACGCACTTCGGGACGGCCGGCACAGATACGCAGTATTTT; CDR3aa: CASSRTHFGTAGTDTQYF
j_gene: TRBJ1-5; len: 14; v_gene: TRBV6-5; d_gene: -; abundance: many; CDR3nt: TGTGCCAGCAGTTCCTTTGGGACGGCTCAGCCCCAGCATTTT; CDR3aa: CASSSFGTAQPQHF
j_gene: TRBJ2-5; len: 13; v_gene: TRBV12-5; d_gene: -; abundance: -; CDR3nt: TGTGCTAGTGGTCCCGGCCCCGGGGAGACCCAGTACTTC; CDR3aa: CASGPGPGETQYF
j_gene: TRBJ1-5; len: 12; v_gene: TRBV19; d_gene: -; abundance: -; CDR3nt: TGTGCCAGTAAGTTGCGGGAACAGCCCCAGCATTTT; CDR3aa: CASKLREQPQHF
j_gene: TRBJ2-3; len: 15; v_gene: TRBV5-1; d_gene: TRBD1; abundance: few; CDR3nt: TGCGCCAGCAGCTTGTCCGACAGGGACGCAGATACGCAGTATTTT; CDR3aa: CASSLSDRDADTQYF
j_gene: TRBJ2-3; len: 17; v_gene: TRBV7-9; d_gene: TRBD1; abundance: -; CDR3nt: TGTGCCAGCAGCTTAGGGGGTTGGGGACAGGGGACAGATACGCAGTATTTT; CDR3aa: CASSLGGWGQGTDTQYF
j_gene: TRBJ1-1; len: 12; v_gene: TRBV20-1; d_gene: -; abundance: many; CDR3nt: TGCAGTGCCAGACACTCCTCGGGGGAAGCTTTCTTT; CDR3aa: CSARHSSGEAFF
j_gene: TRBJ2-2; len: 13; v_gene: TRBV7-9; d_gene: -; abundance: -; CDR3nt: TGTGCCAGCAGCTCATTTGACACCGGGGAGCTGTTTTTT; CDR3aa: CASSSFDTGELFF
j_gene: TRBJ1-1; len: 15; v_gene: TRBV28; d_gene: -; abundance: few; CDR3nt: TGTGCCAGCAGTTTGACAGTCACCGCGAACACTGAAGCTTTCTTT; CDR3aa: CASSLTVTANTEAFF
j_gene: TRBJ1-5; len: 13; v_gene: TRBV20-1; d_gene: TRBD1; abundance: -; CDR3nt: TGCAGTGCACGGGACAGTCCTTTTCAGCCCCAGCATTTT; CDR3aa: CSARDSPFQPQHF
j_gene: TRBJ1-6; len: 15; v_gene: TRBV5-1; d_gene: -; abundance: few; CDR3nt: TGCGCCAGCAGCTTGGATGGCAGGGCGAATTCACCCCTCCACTTT; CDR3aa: CASSLDGRANSPLHF